A single sample gave rise to the 32 T cell receptor beta chains below, sequenced in a study of cytomegalovirus exposure and HLA in healthy donors. Primers included in the PCR were 60 Vbeta and 13 Jbeta primers. Produced via immunoSEQ multiplex PCR; TCRdb's table is partial and in-frame only. Of around 220,000 clones listed, roughly 80% were seen once; the top ten hold around 15%. Sequenced input: PBMCs. The receptors come from a man aged 40-49 years in good health and CMV-seronegative.

The table lists this clone with a count of one. The chain has TRBV5-4 and TRBJ2-7, with D possibly matching TRBD1 (6 bases). V lost 2 bases and J 3 bases, leaving 21 bases between the germline ends. This CDR3 contains 17 residues. Germline V gene lookup returns CDR1 SGHNT and CDR2 YYREEE (reference sequence). For the CDR3, the DNA is TGTGCCAGCAGCTTAATGCGATTGGACAGTAGGGACTACGAGCAGTACTTC. Translating gives CASSLMRLDSRDYEQYF.

The CDR3 protein is CASVGGAGYEQYF. CDR3 bases: TGTGCCAGCGTTGGGGGGGCTGGCTACGAGCAGTACTTC. The chain recombines TRBV7-9 with TRBJ2-7, with TRBD2 as a possible D gene (7 bases). Germline V lookup: CDR1 SEHNR, CDR2 FQNEAQ (reference sequence). The germline V and J ends were trimmed by 8 bases and 3 bases, with 14 bases remaining between them. CDR3 length: 13 residues.

V and J are TRBV11-2 and TRBJ2-1, with 12 bases that match TRBD2. J was trimmed by 9 bases and V by 2 bases; bases with no gene match: 5. The CDR3 consists of 15 residues. The germline gives CDR1 SGHAT, CDR2 FQNNGV. The CDR3: CASSLRLAGVGEQFF. The CDR3, as DNA: TGTGCCAGCAGCTTAAGACTAGCGGGAGTAGGTGAGCAGTTCTTC.

The rearrangement joins TRBV5-1 to TRBJ2-7, with a tentative D call TRBD2 (6 bases). There are 15 residues in the CDR3. CDR1 and CDR2 (germline): SGHRS, YFSETQ. Trimming stripped 2 bases from V and 0 bases from J, with 12 bases between. CDR3 sequence: CASSLRGERSYEQYF. CDR3 sequence (DNA): TGCGCCAGCAGCTTACGCGGGGAGCGCTCCTACGAGCAGTACTTC. Supplemented by reference TRBV5-1 and TRBJ2-7, the full variable domain reads KAGVTQTPRYLIKTRGQQVTLSCSPISGHRSVSWYQQTPGQGLQFLFEYFSETQRNKGNFPGRFSGRQFSNSRSEMNVSTLELGDSALYLCASSLRGERSYEQYFGPGTRLTVT.

In this sample, this clone turned up once. The chain recombines TRBV27 with TRBJ2-7; 8 nucleotides match TRBD2. CDR1 and CDR2 (germline): MNHEY, SMNVEV (reference sequence). CDR3 length: 17 amino acids. Germline trimming cut 6 bases from V and 1 base from J; bases unmatched to any gene: 14. The CDR3 is CASSPETGLAGSYEQYF. Here the CDR3 DNA reads TGTGCCAGCAGCCCAGAAACGGGCCTAGCGGGTTCCTACGAGCAGTACTTC.

The chain combines TRBV28 with TRBJ1-1; D call uncertain. Germline-derived CDR1 and CDR2 are MDHEN and SYDVKM. Trimming pared 6 bases from V and 1 base from J, leaving 12 bases between. CDR3 size: 14 residues. The CDR3 region has the DNA TGTGCCAGCAGCACTCCCCCCACGAACACTGAAGCTTTCTTT. Translating gives CASSTPPTNTEAFF. Variable domain in full (rest from reference TRBV28 and TRBJ1-1): DVKVTQSSRYLVKRTGEKVFLECVQDMDHENMFWYRQDPGLGLRLIYFSYDVKMKEKGDIPEGYSVSREKKERFSLILESASTNQTSMYLCASSTPPTNTEAFFGQGTRLTVV.

The V call is TRBV4-1, the J call TRBJ1-3; no definite D call. The length of the CDR3 is 16 residues. The V end was cut by 0 bases, the J end by 1 base, with 10 bases between. CDR1 is MGHRA and CDR2 is YSYEKL in the germline V gene. This chain's CDR3 is CASSQDQRYSGNTIYF. The CDR3 nucleotides read TGCGCCAGCAGCCAAGACCAGCGGTATTCTGGAAACACCATATATTTT.

The chain is built from TRBV27 and TRBJ2-7; TRBD1 matches at 10 bases. CDR1 and CDR2 (germline): MNHEY, SMNVEV (reference sequence). The CDR3 totals 15 residues. V was pared by 4 bases and J by 3 bases, with 6 bases of the junction left unmatched. The CDR3 reads CASSSPDRGHYEQYF. CDR3 in DNA: TGTGCCAGCAGTTCCCCTGACAGGGGGCACTACGAGCAGTACTTC.

This sequence joins TRBV4-1 and TRBJ2-4, with TRBD1 matching over 8 bases. This CDR3 contains 17 residues. Germline assignment: CDR1 MGHRA and CDR2 YSYEKL. V shed 0 bases and J 4 bases; nucleotides not matched to a gene: 8. The CDR3 DNA sequence: TGCGCCAGCAGCCAAGATCCCGGACAGGGAAGAAAAAACATTCAGTACTTC. Its translation is CASSQDPGQGRKNIQYF.

The gene calls are TRBV7-2 and TRBJ2-2; 10 bases fit TRBD2. This CDR3 has 16 residues. Germline V gene sequence: CDR1 SGHTA, CDR2 FQGNSA. V was pared by 4 bases and J by 4 bases, with 6 bases of the junction left unmatched. This chain's CDR3 is CASSSRAGGSTGELFF. The CDR3 DNA is TGTGCCAGCAGCTCAAGAGCGGGAGGGAGCACCGGGGAGCTGTTTTTT. The full variable domain, in which reference TRBV7-2 and TRBJ2-2 provide the parts outside the CDR3, is GAGVSQSPSNKVTEKGKDVELRCDPISGHTALYWYRQSLGQGLEFLIYFQGNSAPDKSGLPSDRFSAERTGGSVSTLTIQRTQQEDSAVYLCASSSRAGGSTGELFFGEGSRLTVL.

The gene calls are TRBV7-7 and TRBJ1-4; 8 bases are a match to TRBD1. Trimming removed 1 base from V and 8 bases from J; junction bases left unmatched: 9. Germline V lookup: CDR1 SSHAT, CDR2 FNYEAQ (reference sequence). This CDR3 has 16 amino acids. In nucleotides, the CDR3 is TGTGCCAGCAGCTTAGGACTAGGACAGGGCCCCGAAAAACTGTTTTTT. Translated: CASSLGLGQGPEKLFF.

This chain uses TRBV6-6 with TRBJ2-2; TRBD2 matches at 9 bases. With 5 bases clipped from V and 7 bases from J, the junction kept 5 bases outside the gene matches. This CDR3 is built from 14 residues. CDR1 and CDR2 (germline): MNHNY, SVGAGI (reference sequence). This chain's CDR3 is CASSRTSVGGELFF. The CDR3 region has the DNA TGTGCCAGCAGTAGGACTAGCGTGGGCGGGGAGCTGTTTTTT.

This clone was observed a single time. V and J are TRBV7-8 and TRBJ2-3; D not resolved. The germline gives CDR1 SGHVS, CDR2 FQNEAQ. V was trimmed by 2 bases and J by 4 bases, leaving 4 bases between them. The length of the CDR3 is 12 residues. The CDR3 spells CASSLTPDTQYF. The CDR3, as DNA: TGTGCCAGCAGCTTAACACCAGATACGCAGTATTTT.

The chain is built from TRBV9 and TRBJ2-1; 8 bases fit TRBD1. Germline V CDR1 and CDR2: SGDLS, YYNGEE. J gave up 1 base and V 1 base, and 4 bases lay outside the gene matches. This CDR3 region has 16 residues. CDR3: CASSVQGAGSYNEQFF. The CDR3 nucleotides are TGTGCCAGCAGCGTACAGGGGGCAGGGTCCTACAATGAGCAGTTCTTC.

CDR3 sequence (DNA): TGTGCCAGCAGTCGGGACAAAACTAATGAAAAACTGTTTTTT. Encoded protein: CASSRDKTNEKLFF. The V and J genes are TRBV2 and TRBJ1-4; weak D call: TRBD1 (6 bases). The CDR3 covers 14 residues. CDR1 is SNHLY and CDR2 is FYNNEI in the germline V gene. V was trimmed by 5 bases and J by 1 base, leaving 8 bases between them.

The J gene is TRBJ2-2, the V gene TRBV4-3; possibly TRBD2 for D (6 bases). The length of the CDR3 is 17 residues. V gave up 0 bases and J gave up 4 bases, with 15 bases separating them. Germline V CDR1 and CDR2: LGHNA, YSLEER. CDR3 region: CASSQDTLRGGTGELFF. CDR3 bases: TGCGCCAGCAGCCAAGATACCTTAAGGGGAGGCACCGGGGAGCTGTTTTTT.

This chain links TRBV4-3 with TRBJ2-5; D possibly corresponds to TRBD2 (6 bases). Germline V gives CDR1 LGHNA, CDR2 YSLEER. This CDR3 comprises 18 residues. V lost 1 base, J lost 0 bases, and 18 bases lay in between. The CDR3 nucleotides read TGCGCCAGCAGCCAAGCGGCCCCCTCCGGGGGTAACCAAGAGACCCAGTACTTC. Translating it yields CASSQAAPSGGNQETQYF.

This chain links TRBV27 with TRBJ1-1; 10 positions agree with TRBD1. Germline lookup yields CDR1 MNHEY and CDR2 SMNVEV (reference sequence). V trimming: 5 bases; J trimming: 0 bases; junction bases outside the gene matches: 6. The CDR3 is made up of 16 amino acids. The CDR3 DNA sequence: TGTGCCAGCAGTCCTCGGGACAGGGGTGTGAACACTGAAGCTTTCTTT. Its protein product is CASSPRDRGVNTEAFF.

The chain recombines TRBV4-3 with TRBJ1-4; 8 bases line up with TRBD1. The CDR3 sequence is 16 residues long. J was trimmed by 5 bases and V by 2 bases; bases with no gene match: 7. Germline V gives CDR1 LGHNA, CDR2 YSLEER. The DNA for the CDR3 is TGCGCCAGCAGCCAACTCTGGGGGGACAGGAATGAAAAACTGTTTTTT. Residues: CASSQLWGDRNEKLFF.

About this clone itself: Within the sample, other DNA sequences also encode this same CDR3. V and J are TRBV7-9 and TRBJ1-2, with D perhaps matching TRBD1 (6 bases). Germline V lookup: CDR1 SEHNR, CDR2 FQNEAQ (reference sequence). The length of the CDR3 is 13 residues. Trimming stripped 1 base from V and 7 bases from J, with 10 bases between. The CDR3 protein is CASSLEQGSGYTF. The CDR3 DNA sequence: TGTGCCAGCAGCTTAGAACAGGGTAGTGGCTACACCTTC.

This clone appeared a single time. V is TRBV7-2 and J is TRBJ2-7, with 7 bases lining up with TRBD2. Germline V gene sequence: CDR1 SGHTA, CDR2 FQGNSA. There are 12 residues in the CDR3. Trimming at V came to 4 bases and at J to 6 bases, leaving 3 bases not matched to a gene. The CDR3 DNA is TGTGCCAGCAGCTCGACTAGCCGCGAGCAGTACTTC. Translating gives CASSSTSREQYF.

This clone was counted a single time. This rearrangement joins TRBV15 to TRBJ2-7, with 8 bases aligning to TRBD1. Germline CDR1 reads LNHNV; CDR2 reads YYDKDF (reference sequence). Losses at the gene ends were 0 bases for V and 5 bases for J; bases not matched to a gene: 9. CDR3 length: 16 residues. In DNA form, the CDR3 reads TGTGCCACCAGCAGAGACAGGGGGCGAGGGAATAACGAGCAGTACTTC. This gives the protein CATSRDRGRGNNEQYF.

The J gene is TRBJ2-1, the V gene TRBV18; TRBD2 matches 10 bases. V lost 3 bases and J lost 5; bases outside the gene matches: 4. This CDR3 comprises 15 residues. CDR1 and CDR2 from the germline V gene are KGHSH and LQKENI. The CDR3 bases are TGTGCCAGCTCACCGGGACTAGCGATGAACAATGAGCAGTTCTTC. The encoded protein is CASSPGLAMNNEQFF. Looking up the rest from reference TRBV18 and TRBJ2-1 gives the full variable domain: NAGVMQNPRHLVRRRGQEARLRCSPMKGHSHVYWYRQLPEEGLKFMVYLQKENIIDESGMPKERFSAEFPKEGPSILRIQQVVRGDSAAYFCASSPGLAMNNEQFFGPGTRLTVL.

The V call is TRBV7-6, the J call TRBJ2-5; TRBD2 agrees at 13 bases. V dropped 5 bases and J dropped 3; count of bases not matched to a gene: 3. This CDR3 comprises 15 residues. Germline values: CDR1 SGHVS, CDR2 FNYEAQ. The CDR3 DNA reads TGTGCCAGCAGCCAAACTAGCGGGGGGGAAGAGACCCAGTACTTC. Amino acids: CASSQTSGGEETQYF.

V usage is TRBV19 and J usage is TRBJ1-2; TRBD1 agrees at 8 bases. From germline, CDR1 is LNHDA and CDR2 SQIVND (reference sequence). The CDR3 contains 13 residues. Trimming at V came to 7 bases and at J to 5 bases, leaving 6 bases not matched to a gene. The CDR3 DNA reads TGTGCCAGTAATTCGGACAGGGAATATGGCTACACCTTC. This encodes CASNSDREYGYTF.

This clone was counted once. The chain is built from TRBV7-9 and TRBJ2-7; 9 bases fit TRBD1. Germline assignment: CDR1 SEHNR and CDR2 FQNEAQ (reference sequence). CDR3 length: 15 residues. V dropped 5 bases and J dropped 3; count of bases not matched to a gene: 8. The CDR3 region is CASSKGQGVNYEQYF. The CDR3 DNA sequence: TGTGCCAGCAGCAAGGGACAGGGAGTAAACTACGAGCAGTACTTC.

CDR3: CSVEDGAGGPRETQYF. The CDR3 bases are TGCAGCGTTGAAGACGGAGCGGGGGGGCCGAGGGAGACCCAGTACTTC. The V and J genes are TRBV29-1 and TRBJ2-5, with TRBD2 matching over 10 bases. Germline CDR1 SQVTM, CDR2 ANQGSEA. This CDR3 contains 16 residues. Germline trimming cut 0 bases from V and 5 bases from J; bases unmatched to any gene: 9.

J is TRBJ2-3 and V is TRBV9; 9 bases line up with TRBD2. CDR3 length: 16 residues. V shed 1 base and J 3 bases; nucleotides not matched to a gene: 6. Per germline, CDR1 SGDLS and CDR2 YYNGEE. This CDR3 is CASSVNPSGITDTQYF. The CDR3 DNA follows: TGTGCCAGCAGCGTAAACCCTAGCGGGATTACAGATACGCAGTATTTT.

This chain uses TRBV4-1 with TRBJ2-7; weak D call: TRBD1 (5 bases). The CDR3 runs 16 residues. Trimming took off 0 bases at V and 5 bases at J, with 17 bases between the two ends. Germline CDR1 and CDR2: MGHRA and YSYEKL. CDR3 sequence (DNA): TGCGCCAGCAGCCAAGATCTCCGGACACCTATACACGAGCAGTACTTC. Translated, it gives CASSQDLRTPIHEQYF.

The chain employs TRBV4-1 and TRBJ2-2; 10 bases match TRBD1. V was pared by 2 bases and J by 1 base, with 16 bases of the junction left unmatched. The CDR3 runs to 21 residues. Germline CDR1 and CDR2: MGHRA and YSYEKL. CDR3 protein: CASSQTWDRGHSLENTGELFF. The CDR3 region has the DNA TGCGCCAGCAGCCAAACCTGGGACAGGGGACATAGCTTGGAGAACACCGGGGAGCTGTTTTTT.

V and J are TRBV7-2 and TRBJ2-3; the D is unclear. In germline, CDR1 is SGHTA, CDR2 FQGNSA. The CDR3 consists of 14 residues. The germline V and J ends were trimmed by 1 base and 2 bases, with 7 bases remaining between them. The CDR3 reads CASSLVGPTDTQYF. Written as DNA, the CDR3 is TGTGCCAGCAGCTTAGTGGGCCCCACAGATACGCAGTATTTT. Looking up the rest from reference TRBV7-2 and TRBJ2-3 gives the full variable domain: GAGVSQSPSNKVTEKGKDVELRCDPISGHTALYWYRQSLGQGLEFLIYFQGNSAPDKSGLPSDRFSAERTGGSVSTLTIQRTQQEDSAVYLCASSLVGPTDTQYFGPGTRLTVL.

The CDR3 DNA follows: TGTGCCAGCAGTTCCTCCTATTCACCCCTCCACTTT. Amino acid sequence: CASSSSYSPLHF. The J gene is TRBJ1-6, the V gene TRBV27, with D hard to call. The V gene lost 4 bases and the J gene lost 8 bases, with 6 bases spanning the gap. The CDR3 is made up of 12 amino acids. From germline, CDR1 is MNHEY and CDR2 SMNVEV (reference sequence).